The sample holds a few counts of the clone carrying this T cell receptor (beta chain). The germline CDR1 and CDR2 sequences are SQVTM and ANQGSEA. Between the trimmed V and J ends, which lost 5 bases and 0 bases, there was a span of 12 bases. The CDR3 is made up of 14 amino acids. These data belong to a study of blood T cells in healthy people across ages. Primed by a sample-barcoded 5' primer and a J-beta primer mix, a second PCR proceeded for about 6 to 12 cycles. A single record per CDR3 protein comes from TCRdb applying MiXCR to the 5' RACE reads. The sample yields 800,000 or so distinct CDR3 sequences, roughly 25% seen once. The sample was also reused in another study, on T cells of mothers and their children.

The chain joins TRBV29-1 to TRBJ2-3; D gene uncertain. Source material: blood. The receptor was isolated from a boy younger than 18 in good health. The CDR3 bases are TGCAGCGTTAAAAGGCCTGAAAGCACAGATACGCAGTATTTT. Its protein is CSVKRPESTDTQYF.